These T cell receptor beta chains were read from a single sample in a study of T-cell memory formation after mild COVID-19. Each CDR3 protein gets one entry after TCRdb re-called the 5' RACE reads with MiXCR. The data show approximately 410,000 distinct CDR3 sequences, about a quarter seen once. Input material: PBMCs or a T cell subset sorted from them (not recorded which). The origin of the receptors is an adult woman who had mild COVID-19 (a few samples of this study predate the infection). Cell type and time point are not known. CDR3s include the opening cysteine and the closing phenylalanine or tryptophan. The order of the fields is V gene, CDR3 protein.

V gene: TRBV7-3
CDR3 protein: CASSLGGVGYTF

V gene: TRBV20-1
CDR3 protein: CSARHSNRYRDSRTMNTEAFF

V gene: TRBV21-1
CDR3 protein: CASSKIGLAGVCGETQYF

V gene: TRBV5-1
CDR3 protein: CASTTSGRADEQFF

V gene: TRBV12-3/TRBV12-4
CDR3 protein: CASSFSGLYEQYF

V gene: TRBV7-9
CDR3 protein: CASSLAGWKTSGNLNNEQFF

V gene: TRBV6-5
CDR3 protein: CASSKIGNSPLHF

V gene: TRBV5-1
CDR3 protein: CASSLAFADEETQYF

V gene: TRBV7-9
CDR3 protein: CASSIARNTDTQYF

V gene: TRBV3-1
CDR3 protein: CASSQFAGGVGEQYF

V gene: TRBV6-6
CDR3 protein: CASSYSGQGSSPLHF

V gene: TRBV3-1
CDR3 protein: CASSSSRISYGYTF

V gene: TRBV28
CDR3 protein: CASSPPAGGSYGYTF

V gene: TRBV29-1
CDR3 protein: CSVAVRRGSAEAFF